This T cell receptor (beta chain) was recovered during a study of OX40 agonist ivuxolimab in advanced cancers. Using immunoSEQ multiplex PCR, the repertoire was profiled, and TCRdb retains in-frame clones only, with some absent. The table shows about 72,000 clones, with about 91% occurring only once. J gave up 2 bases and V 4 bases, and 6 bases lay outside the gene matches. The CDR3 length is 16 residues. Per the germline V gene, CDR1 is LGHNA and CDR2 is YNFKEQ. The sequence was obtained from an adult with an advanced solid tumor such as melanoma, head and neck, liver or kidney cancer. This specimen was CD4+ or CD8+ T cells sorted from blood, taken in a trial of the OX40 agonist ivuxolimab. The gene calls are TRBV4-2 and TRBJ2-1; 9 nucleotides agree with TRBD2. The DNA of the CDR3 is TGTGCCAGCAGCCCTTTCAAGCGGGGGGCCTACAATGAGCAGTTCTTC. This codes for CASSPFKRGAYNEQFF.